The rows below give T cell receptor beta chains drawn from one sample of a study of cytotoxic CD8 clonotypes in ibrutinib-treated CLL. Data came from immunoSEQ multiplex PCR; TCRdb stores just in-frame clones and leaves some out. Of about 68,000 clones in the sample, 80% were seen once. Sequencing was performed on PBMCs, taken at disease progression, from a patient treated with ibrutinib. The receptors shown here come from a human donor with chronic lymphocytic leukemia. Each CDR3 is given with its conserved first and last residue. D genes are given only for firm matches. Clone size, where shown, is once, few, many, or a class for clones that have expanded.

v_call	j_call	d_call	clone_size	cdr3_aa	cdr3_nt
TRBV2	TRBJ2-1	TRBD2	-	CASKKSLLAGEEQFF	TGTGCCAGCAAAAAATCGTTACTAGCGGGGGAGGAGCAGTTCTTC
TRBV9	TRBJ2-3	-	-	CASSADSGDTQYF	TGTGCCAGCAGCGCCGACTCGGGGGATACGCAGTATTTT
TRBV6-6	TRBJ2-2	TRBD1	-	CASRGTANTGELFF	TGTGCCAGCAGAGGGACAGCGAACACCGGGGAGCTGTTTTTT
TRBV28	TRBJ1-2	-	-	CASSLGGHPIGASNYGYTF	TGTGCCAGCAGTTTAGGGGGACATCCCATTGGGGCATCTAACTATGGCTACACCTTC
TRBV27	TRBJ2-7	-	-	CASSLFGEQYF	TGTGCCAGCAGTTTGTTTGGGGAGCAGTACTTC
TRBV5-1	TRBJ2-7	TRBD2	once	CASSLVLAGVEQYF	TGCGCCAGCAGCTTGGTACTAGCGGGAGTCGAGCAGTACTTC
TRBV7-2	TRBJ2-3	TRBD2	-	CASSLGPSGGPDTQYF	TGTGCCAGCAGCTTAGGCCCTAGCGGGGGGCCAGATACGCAGTATTTT
TRBV4-1	TRBJ2-4	TRBD2	-	CASSLFSGGANIQYF	TGCGCCAGCAGCCTCTTTAGCGGGGGGGCGAACATTCAGTACTTC
TRBV25-1	TRBJ1-2	TRBD1	-	CASSLGTGFYGYTF	TGTGCCAGCAGCCTCGGGACAGGGTTCTATGGCTACACCTTC
TRBV5-5	TRBJ1-1	-	-	CASGGDEAFF	TGTGCCAGTGGGGGAGATGAAGCTTTCTTT
TRBV5-1	TRBJ1-1	TRBD1	many	CASSLDGTDTEAFF	TGCGCCAGCAGCTTGGACGGGACAGACACTGAAGCTTTCTTT
TRBV11-3	TRBJ2-5	-	-	CASSPDGGETQYF	TGTGCCAGCAGCCCCGACGGTGGGGAGACCCAGTACTTC
TRBV10-1	TRBJ1-1	TRBD1	-	CASSIDRGVTEAFF	TGCGCCAGCAGCATAGACAGGGGGGTCACTGAAGCTTTCTTT
TRBV5-6	TRBJ1-2	-	-	CASSFRPRNYGYTF	TGTGCCAGCAGCTTTAGACCTCGTAACTATGGCTACACCTTC
TRBV5-1	TRBJ1-1	-	few	CASSLQATNTEAFF	TGCGCCAGCAGCTTGCAGGCGACAAACACTGAAGCTTTCTTT
TRBV7-8	TRBJ1-5	-	-	CASSLAYQNSNQPQHF	TGTGCCAGCAGCTTAGCGTACCAAAATAGCAATCAGCCCCAGCATTTT
TRBV7-9	TRBJ1-2	-	-	CASSLTAGTRSYGYTF	TGTGCCAGCAGCTTAACCGCAGGGACCAGGTCGTATGGCTACACCTTC
TRBV4-1	TRBJ1-4	TRBD1	-	CASSLGQRNLNEKLFF	TGCGCCAGCAGCCTGGGACAGCGAAACTTAAATGAAAAACTGTTTTTT
TRBV10-3	TRBJ2-6	-	-	CASQTAESPLSGANVLTF	TGTGCCAGCCAAACGGCAGAGAGTCCCCTCTCTGGGGCCAACGTCCTGACTTTC
TRBV5-8	TRBJ2-7	TRBD2	-	CASSASGGYEQYF	TGTGCCAGCAGCGCCTCGGGGGGGTACGAGCAGTACTTC
TRBV5-1	TRBJ2-5	TRBD1	-	CASSNTGGLETQYF	TGCGCCAGCAGCAATACAGGGGGCCTAGAGACCCAGTACTTC
TRBV30	TRBJ1-5	-	-	CAWSVHGAPPQHF	TGTGCCTGGAGTGTACACGGGGCCCCCCCCCAGCATTTT
TRBV18	TRBJ2-5	-	-	CASSFAGREETQYF	TGTGCCAGCTCATTTGCGGGGCGAGAAGAGACCCAGTACTTC
TRBV14	TRBJ1-1	-	-	CASSDKGWNTEAFF	TGTGCCAGCAGCGACAAGGGGTGGAACACTGAAGCTTTCTTT
TRBV5-4	TRBJ2-5	-	-	CASSSEWGQETQYF	TGTGCCAGCAGCTCCGAATGGGGGCAAGAGACCCAGTACTTC
TRBV2	TRBJ1-1	-	few	CASSVSGLANTEAFF	TGTGCCAGCAGTGTGTCAGGGCTTGCGAACACTGAAGCTTTCTTT
TRBV5-4	TRBJ1-2	-	-	CASSLARNTYGYTF	TGTGCCAGCAGCTTGGCCCGGAACACATATGGCTACACCTTC
TRBV18	TRBJ1-2	TRBD1	-	CASSPPTGLYGYTF	TGTGCCAGCTCACCCCCGACAGGGCTCTATGGCTACACCTTC
TRBV5-1	TRBJ2-5	TRBD1	once	CASSLDRGEETQYF	TGCGCCAGCAGCTTAGACAGGGGGGAAGAGACCCAGTACTTC
TRBV28	TRBJ1-6	-	-	CASSLWGSNSPLHF	TGTGCCAGCAGTTTATGGGGGAGCAATTCACCCCTCCACTTT
TRBV5-6	TRBJ2-1	-	-	CASSSQGRYNEQFF	TGTGCCAGCAGCTCACAGGGGAGGTACAATGAGCAGTTCTTC
TRBV5-1	TRBJ2-3	-	-	CASSSQDTQYF	TGCGCCAGCAGCTCGCAGGATACGCAGTATTTT
TRBV19	TRBJ2-7	-	once	CASSIGSQGRTRYF	TGTGCCAGTAGTATAGGGTCCCAAGGTCGGACGCGGTACTTC
TRBV6-5	TRBJ1-1	-	-	CASSYSWAGAPTEAFF	TGTGCCAGCAGTTACTCGTGGGCAGGGGCTCCTACTGAAGCTTTCTTT
TRBV27	TRBJ2-7	-	-	CASSPTGYEQYF	TGTGCCAGCAGCCCAACAGGGTACGAGCAGTACTTC
TRBV30	TRBJ2-7	-	-	CAWSPIVGEQYF	TGTGCCTGGAGCCCGATCGTGGGTGAGCAGTACTTC
TRBV7-8	TRBJ2-1	-	-	CASSSQYNEQFF	TGTGCCAGCAGCTCCCAATACAATGAGCAGTTCTTC
TRBV11-3	TRBJ2-3	TRBD2	-	CASSPGLAGEVDTQYF	TGTGCCAGCAGCCCCGGACTAGCGGGAGAGGTAGATACGCAGTATTTT
TRBV21-1	TRBJ2-2	-	-	CASSKLQGDTGELFF	TGTGCCAGCAGCAAGTTGCAGGGAGACACCGGGGAGCTGTTTTTT
TRBV28	TRBJ1-2	-	-	CASRTQGIHFGYTF	TGTGCCAGCAGAACACAGGGAATACATTTTGGCTACACCTTC
TRBV7-9	TRBJ2-3	-	-	CASKGIEVADTQYF	TGTGCCAGCAAGGGGATAGAAGTGGCAGATACGCAGTATTTT
TRBV30	TRBJ1-1	TRBD1	-	CAWNTGGAGGPEAFF	TGTGCCTGGAATACAGGGGGCGCGGGGGGTCCTGAAGCTTTCTTT
TRBV11-2	TRBJ1-3	-	-	CASSPLRLWDTIYF	TGTGCCAGCAGCCCCTTGCGGCTCTGGGACACCATATATTTT
TRBV11-3	TRBJ2-4	-	-	CASSLTKSSIQYF	TGTGCCAGCAGCCTGACCAAATCTAGCATTCAGTACTTC
TRBV5-1	TRBJ2-7	-	-	CASSLRRTSYEQYF	TGCGCCAGCAGCTTGCGGCGTACCTCCTACGAGCAGTACTTC
TRBV7-9	TRBJ1-5	-	-	CASSLTGGSNQPQHF	TGTGCCAGCAGCTTAACGGGCGGTAGCAATCAGCCCCAGCATTTT
TRBV27	TRBJ1-1	-	few	CASYTVGYMNTEAFF	TGTGCCAGCTACACGGTCGGATACATGAACACTGAAGCTTTCTTT